These 27 T cell receptor beta chains originate from one sample sequenced in a study of blood T cell repertoires in COVID-19. Repertoires were generated with immunoSEQ multiplex PCR, while TCRdb's copy carries only in-frame clones and drops some. The repertoire includes 350,000 to 400,000 clones, roughly 87% of them detected once, and around 3% sits in the top ten. Sample: PBMCs or T cells enriched from blood (not recorded which). The receptor source for this set is a woman aged 25 to 39 who had recovered from COVID-19.

This clone occurred once. The chain employs TRBV18 and TRBJ2-7; 7 nucleotides align to TRBD2. Per the germline V gene, CDR1 is KGHSH and CDR2 is LQKENI. The CDR3 is made up of 13 amino acids. Trimming at V came to 9 bases and at J to 5 bases, leaving 10 bases not matched to a gene. CDR3 in amino acids: CASQVGTTNEQYF. CDR3 DNA: TGTGCCAGTCAAGTGGGGACTACCAACGAGCAGTACTTC.

The genes are TRBV18 and TRBJ1-4; TRBD1 is a possible D gene (5 bases). The CDR3 extends over 16 amino acids. The germline V gene has CDR1 KGHSH and CDR2 LQKENI. V was cut by 6 bases and J by 0 bases, with 14 bases left in between. This CDR3 reads CASSRTMGPTNEKLFF. The CDR3 DNA reads TGTGCCAGCTCTCGCACCATGGGGCCAACTAATGAAAAACTGTTTTTT.

V gene TRBV5-1 combines with J gene TRBJ1-1, with 11 bases identical to TRBD1. The V gene end was trimmed by 4 bases and the J gene end by 1 base; junction bases not matched to a gene: 9. The CDR3 consists of 17 residues. Germline CDR1 is SGHRS and CDR2 is YFSETQ. CDR3 in amino acids: CASSRPGTGGWNTEAFF. The CDR3 DNA reads TGCGCCAGCAGCCGTCCCGGGACAGGGGGATGGAACACTGAAGCTTTCTTT.

J is TRBJ2-2 and V is TRBV7-3; 7 nucleotides line up with TRBD1. V was clipped by 1 base and J by 6 bases; unmatched bases: 2. Germline-derived CDR1 and CDR2 are SGHTA and FQGTGA. CDR3 length: 14 amino acids. CDR3 DNA: TGTGCCAGCAGCTTAAGCCAGGGGGCCGGGGAGCTGTTTTTT. Protein product: CASSLSQGAGELFF.

The chain employs TRBV11-3 and TRBJ2-5, with 10 bases identical to TRBD2. This CDR3 comprises 16 residues. The germline gives CDR1 SGHNT, CDR2 YENEEA. The V segment lost 7 bases and the J segment 1 base; nucleotides outside the gene matches: 9. The CDR3 spells CASNKRGGRVQETQYF. In nucleotides, the CDR3 is TGTGCCAGCAACAAGCGGGGGGGCCGAGTCCAAGAGACCCAGTACTTC.

The V call is TRBV28, the J call TRBJ1-6; TRBD1 might be the D (5 bases). CDR3 length equals 15 residues. Looked up from germline, CDR1 is MDHEN and CDR2 is SYDVKM. Trimming left V 6 bases short and J 6 bases short, with 15 bases between. The CDR3 region has the DNA TGTGCCAGCAGAACGGTCCAGGGCAGTAATTCACCCCTCCACTTT. This encodes CASRTVQGSNSPLHF.

The J gene is TRBJ2-1, the V gene TRBV11-3, with D possibly matching TRBD1 (6 bases). Trimming removed 3 bases from V and 6 bases from J, with 12 bases in between. The CDR3 runs 14 residues. CDR1 and CDR2 from the germline V gene are SGHNT and YENEEA. The CDR3 bases are TGTGCCAGCAGCTTGAGGGGGTCGGGCAATGAGCAGTTCTTC. Amino acid sequence: CASSLRGSGNEQFF.

This sequence joins TRBV7-9 and TRBJ2-1, with 7 bases aligning to TRBD2. CDR1 and CDR2 (germline): SEHNR, FQNEAQ (reference sequence). The CDR3 extends over 15 amino acids. Losses at the gene ends were 5 bases for V and 6 bases for J; bases not matched to a gene: 10. CDR3 sequence: CASSETSGDPNEQFF. The CDR3, as DNA: TGTGCCAGCAGCGAGACCAGCGGGGACCCCAATGAGCAGTTCTTC.

The rearrangement links TRBV28 to TRBJ2-1; 14 bases agree with TRBD2. V trimming: 7 bases; J trimming: 8 bases; junction bases outside the gene matches: 4. The V gene's germline CDR1 is MDHEN and CDR2 SYDVKM. The CDR3 is made up of 14 amino acids. As DNA, the CDR3 is TGTGCCAGCACTCCGGGACTAGCGGGAGATGAGCAGTTCTTC. Residues: CASTPGLAGDEQFF.

V gene TRBV5-4 combines with J gene TRBJ1-2; 10 bases align to TRBD1. The germline CDR1 and CDR2 sequences are SGHNT and YYREEE (reference sequence). The CDR3 contains 14 residues. The J segment lost 3 bases and the V segment lost 3 bases, leaving 2 bases of the junction unmatched. This CDR3 is CASSSGQGDYGYTF. CDR3 nucleotide sequence: TGTGCCAGCAGCTCCGGACAGGGGGACTATGGCTACACCTTC.

This sequence joins TRBV5-4 and TRBJ2-1; 7 bases match TRBD1. CDR1 SGHNT and CDR2 YYREEE come from the germline V gene (reference sequence). The CDR3 extends over 13 amino acids. J gave up 7 bases and V 4 bases, and 5 bases lay outside the gene matches. As DNA, the CDR3 is TGTGCCAGCAGCCTATCACAGGGGAATGAGCAGTTCTTC. Protein: CASSLSQGNEQFF.

The chain uses TRBV18 and TRBJ1-5; D may be TRBD1 (5 bases). The V end was cut by 3 bases, the J end by 4 bases, with 13 bases between. The germline V gene has CDR1 KGHSH and CDR2 LQKENI. The CDR3 is 15 amino acids. The CDR3 DNA reads as TGTGCCAGCTCACCCCCAGGGTTTAGTAATCAGCCCCAGCATTTT. Its protein is CASSPPGFSNQPQHF.

This clone was seen a handful of times. The V and J genes are TRBV14 and TRBJ1-3; the D is unclear. Trimming pared 1 base from V and 6 bases from J, leaving 10 bases between. The germline V gene encodes CDR1 SGHDN and CDR2 FVKESK. This CDR3 has 14 residues. This CDR3 reads CASSQVGRLNTIYF. DNA of the CDR3: TGTGCCAGCAGCCAAGTGGGCAGGTTAAACACCATATATTTT.

CDR3 residues: CAWSETTGGGTF. DNA of the CDR3: TGTGCCTGGAGTGAAACGACAGGGGGAGGCACCTTC. The genes are TRBV30 and TRBJ1-2, with 9 bases fitting TRBD1. The J segment lost 13 bases and the V segment lost 1 base, leaving 7 bases of the junction unmatched. In germline, CDR1 is GTSNPN, CDR2 SVGIG (reference sequence). This CDR3 is built from 12 residues.

The rearrangement joins TRBV5-4 to TRBJ1-5, with TRBD1 as a possible D gene (6 bases). V lost 1 base to trimming and J lost 7 bases, with 12 bases between them. Germline values: CDR1 SGHNT, CDR2 YYREEE (reference sequence). CDR3 length: 14 residues. CDR3 region: CASSLQGTGQPQHF. CDR3 nucleotides: TGTGCCAGCAGCTTGCAGGGGACCGGCCAGCCCCAGCATTTT. Variable domain in full (rest from reference TRBV5-4 and TRBJ1-5): ETGVTQSPTHLIKTRGQQVTLRCSSQSGHNTVSWYQQALGQGPQFIFQYYREEENGRGNFPPRFSGLQFPNYSSELNVNALELDDSALYLCASSLQGTGQPQHFGDGTRLSIL.

Ten or more counts support this clone. The chain joins TRBV4-2 to TRBJ2-3; possibly TRBD2 for D (6 bases). V dropped 0 bases and J dropped 1 base, with 11 bases sitting between them. Germline V lookup: CDR1 LGHNA, CDR2 YNFKEQ. The length of the CDR3 is 16 residues. CDR3 in DNA: TGTGCCAGCAGCCAAGAACTGTCGGGAGGCACAGATACGCAGTATTTT. Translated, it gives CASSQELSGGTDTQYF.

This rearrangement joins TRBV18 to TRBJ1-1; 7 bases match TRBD1. Looked up from germline, CDR1 is KGHSH and CDR2 is LQKENI. The ends lost 5 bases at V and 3 bases at J; junction bases unmatched: 15. There are 17 residues in the CDR3. CDR3 protein: CASSRVQIQGLHTEAFF. Here the CDR3 DNA reads TGTGCCAGCTCAAGGGTACAGATACAGGGGTTGCACACTGAAGCTTTCTTT.

This rearrangement joins TRBV9 to TRBJ2-5, with D possibly TRBD1 on 6 matching bases. Trimming took off 0 bases at V and 2 bases at J, with 14 bases between the two ends. Germline values: CDR1 SGDLS, CDR2 YYNGEE. The CDR3 has 16 residues. The CDR3: CASSVEDGQRQETQYF. The DNA for the CDR3 is TGTGCCAGCAGCGTAGAGGATGGACAGAGACAAGAGACCCAGTACTTC.

The V call is TRBV6-5, the J call TRBJ1-1; D may be TRBD1 (6 bases). Germline V CDR1 and CDR2: MNHEY, SVGAGI. This CDR3 has 14 residues. With 0 bases removed from V and 10 bases from J, the gap between germline ends came to 15 bases. CDR3 sequence reads: CASSYSHRESVAFF. The CDR3 DNA sequence: TGTGCCAGCAGTTACTCTCACAGGGAGAGTGTAGCTTTCTTT.

The chain employs TRBV9 and TRBJ2-3; TRBD1 agrees at 7 bases. The germline CDR1 and CDR2 sequences are SGDLS and YYNGEE. The CDR3 loop spans 16 amino acids. The V gene end was trimmed by 3 bases and the J gene end by 3 bases; junction bases not matched to a gene: 10. The CDR3 region is CASSARQGTVTDTQYF. The CDR3 DNA sequence: TGTGCCAGCAGCGCAAGACAGGGTACGGTAACAGATACGCAGTATTTT.

The CDR3 DNA follows: TGTGCCAGTAGTATAGCAGGGAACGGGCAGCCCCAGCATTTT. Protein: CASSIAGNGQPQHF. The gene calls are TRBV19 and TRBJ1-5; weak D call: TRBD1 (5 bases). The CDR3 is 14 residues long. Germline V gene sequence: CDR1 LNHDA, CDR2 SQIVND (reference sequence). Between the trimmed V and J ends, which lost 1 base and 7 bases, there was a span of 11 bases.

The V call is TRBV9, the J call TRBJ1-6; D uncertain. Germline V CDR1 and CDR2: SGDLS, YYNGEE. The germline V and J ends were trimmed by 0 bases and 3 bases, with 10 bases remaining between them. CDR3 length equals 16 residues. The CDR3 region has the DNA TGTGCCAGCAGCGTAGAAAGTACAGTCTATAATTCACCCCTCCACTTT. Translation: CASSVESTVYNSPLHF.

The gene calls are TRBV5-1 and TRBJ1-4, with 7 bases fitting TRBD1. The germline CDR1 and CDR2 sequences are SGHRS and YFSETQ. Trimming took 4 bases from V and 0 from J; bases not matched to a gene: 6. The CDR3 totals 16 residues. The CDR3 bases are TGCGCCAGCAGCGCCGACAGGGCCTCAACTAATGAAAAACTGTTTTTT. It encodes CASSADRASTNEKLFF.

Comments on this clone: A junction boundary mismatches the germline segment, possibly from a read error. In DNA form, the CDR3 reads TGTGCTAGCGGTTCATTCCCCGGACAGGATGAGCAGTTCTTC. Its protein is CASGSFPGQDEQFF. The chain links TRBV12-5 to TRBJ2-1, with TRBD1 matching over 7 bases. The germline V gene has CDR1 LGHNT and CDR2 FRNRAP. The CDR3 contains 14 residues. Supplemented by reference TRBV12-5 and TRBJ2-1, the full variable domain reads DARVTQTPRHKVTEMGQEVTMRCQPILGHNTVFWYRQTMMQGLELLAYFRNRAPLDDSGMPKDRFSAEMPDATLATLKIQPSEPRDSAVYFCASGSFPGQDEQFFGPGTRLTVL.

The chain joins TRBV5-1 to TRBJ2-3; 11 nucleotides align to TRBD2. The CDR3 is 18 residues long. The germline V gene encodes CDR1 SGHRS and CDR2 YFSETQ. The J segment lost 6 bases and the V segment lost 2 bases, leaving 14 bases of the junction unmatched. The CDR3 loop is CASSFGITLAGVLDTQYF. The CDR3, as DNA: TGCGCCAGCAGCTTCGGGATAACACTAGCGGGAGTACTTGATACGCAGTATTTT.

The rearrangement joins TRBV18 to TRBJ2-5; 7 bases fit TRBD2. V dropped 8 bases and J dropped 2; count of bases not matched to a gene: 5. The CDR3 spans 13 residues. CDR1 and CDR2 from the germline V gene are KGHSH and LQKENI. For the CDR3, the DNA is TGTGCCAGCACCCGGGGGGAACAAGAGACCCAGTACTTC. Encoded protein: CASTRGEQETQYF.

V and J are TRBV5-4 and TRBJ2-1; 12 bases fit TRBD2. The junction had 3 bases not matched to a gene; V was cut back by 4 bases and J by 4 bases. The CDR3 has 15 residues. Germline-derived CDR1 and CDR2 are SGHNT and YYREEE (reference sequence). This CDR3 reads CASSMTSGGYNEQFF. As DNA, the CDR3 is TGTGCCAGCAGCATGACTAGCGGGGGTTACAATGAGCAGTTCTTC.